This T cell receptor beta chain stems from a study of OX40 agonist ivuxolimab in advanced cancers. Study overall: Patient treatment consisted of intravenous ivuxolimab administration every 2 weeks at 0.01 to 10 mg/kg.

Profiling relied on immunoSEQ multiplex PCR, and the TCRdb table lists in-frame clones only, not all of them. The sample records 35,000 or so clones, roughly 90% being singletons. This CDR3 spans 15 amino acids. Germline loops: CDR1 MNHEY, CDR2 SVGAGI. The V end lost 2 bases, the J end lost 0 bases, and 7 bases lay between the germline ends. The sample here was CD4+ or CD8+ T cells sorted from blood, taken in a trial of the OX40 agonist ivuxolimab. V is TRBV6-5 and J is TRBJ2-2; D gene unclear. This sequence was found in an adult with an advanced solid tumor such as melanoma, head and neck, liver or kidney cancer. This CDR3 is CASSYTATNTGELFF. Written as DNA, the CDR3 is TGTGCCAGCAGTTACACGGCAACGAACACCGGGGAGCTGTTTTTT.